This entry lists 6 T cell receptor beta chains sequenced from one sample in a study of a mutant IDH1 vaccine in newly diagnosed glioma. Only in-frame clones appear in the TCRdb table, and some are missing; sequencing was by immunoSEQ multiplex PCR. Found here are 60,000 to 75,000 clones, 84% of them singletons; the top ten hold 3% to 4%. Their target antigens are unknown. Stated time point: week 11, during vaccination. Every single dose of the vaccine, 300 ug of mutant IDH1 20-mer peptide, came with topical imiquimod. The sequencing used PBMCs, collected from a glioma patient whose treatment included an IDH1 peptide vaccine. The receptors stem from a man aged 25-45 years with glioma.

The V call is TRBV9, the J call TRBJ2-1; 13 bases match TRBD2. With V trimmed by 3 bases and J by 2 bases, 5 bases remained unmatched. Per germline, CDR1 SGDLS and CDR2 YYNGEE. The CDR3 is 17 residues long. DNA of the CDR3: TGTGCCAGCAGCGACCGGACTAGCGGGAGCGCCTACAATGAGCAGTTCTTC. Translating it yields CASSDRTSGSAYNEQFF.

This clone appeared once. The CDR3 region is CATSYSRSTDTQYF. DNA of the CDR3: TGTGCCACCAGCTATAGCCGGAGCACAGATACGCAGTATTTT. This chain uses TRBV15 with TRBJ2-3, with unresolved D. Trimming left V 5 bases short and J 0 bases short, with 9 bases between. The germline gives CDR1 LNHNV, CDR2 YYDKDF (reference sequence). The CDR3 spans 14 residues.

This chain links TRBV5-4 with TRBJ2-7, with D possibly TRBD1 on 5 matching bases. V lost 0 bases and J 0 bases, leaving 10 bases between the germline ends. Germline V CDR1 and CDR2: SGHNT, YYREEE (reference sequence). The CDR3 loop spans 15 amino acids. In DNA, the CDR3 is TGTGCCAGCAGCTTGGGGGCAGGGCGCTCCTACGAGCAGTACTTC. Encoded protein: CASSLGAGRSYEQYF.

The chain employs TRBV9 and TRBJ2-3, with 8 bases that match TRBD2. The germline CDR1 and CDR2 sequences are SGDLS and YYNGEE. Losses at the gene ends were 0 bases for V and 2 bases for J; bases not matched to a gene: 8. This CDR3 comprises 17 residues. CDR3 region: CASSVDREGQTTDTQYF. The CDR3 region has the DNA TGTGCCAGCAGCGTAGACCGGGAGGGCCAGACCACAGATACGCAGTATTTT.

This chain uses TRBV5-1 with TRBJ2-1; D is perhaps TRBD2 (6 bases). This CDR3 contains 16 residues. With 4 bases removed from V and 6 bases from J, the gap between germline ends came to 20 bases. Germline-derived CDR1 and CDR2 are SGHRS and YFSETQ. CDR3 coding DNA: TGCGCCAGCAGCCTGTCCGGGACTCCCCAGGTCAATGAGCAGTTCTTC. Protein: CASSLSGTPQVNEQFF.

The V gene is TRBV9, the J gene TRBJ2-7; 10 bases align to TRBD1. V lost 3 bases, J lost 5 bases, and 8 bases stayed unmatched. The CDR3 spans 15 residues. Germline V gene lookup returns CDR1 SGDLS and CDR2 YYNGEE. CDR3 sequence: CASSANTGTGDEQYF. The CDR3 nucleotides are TGTGCCAGCAGCGCTAACACCGGGACAGGGGACGAGCAGTACTTC.